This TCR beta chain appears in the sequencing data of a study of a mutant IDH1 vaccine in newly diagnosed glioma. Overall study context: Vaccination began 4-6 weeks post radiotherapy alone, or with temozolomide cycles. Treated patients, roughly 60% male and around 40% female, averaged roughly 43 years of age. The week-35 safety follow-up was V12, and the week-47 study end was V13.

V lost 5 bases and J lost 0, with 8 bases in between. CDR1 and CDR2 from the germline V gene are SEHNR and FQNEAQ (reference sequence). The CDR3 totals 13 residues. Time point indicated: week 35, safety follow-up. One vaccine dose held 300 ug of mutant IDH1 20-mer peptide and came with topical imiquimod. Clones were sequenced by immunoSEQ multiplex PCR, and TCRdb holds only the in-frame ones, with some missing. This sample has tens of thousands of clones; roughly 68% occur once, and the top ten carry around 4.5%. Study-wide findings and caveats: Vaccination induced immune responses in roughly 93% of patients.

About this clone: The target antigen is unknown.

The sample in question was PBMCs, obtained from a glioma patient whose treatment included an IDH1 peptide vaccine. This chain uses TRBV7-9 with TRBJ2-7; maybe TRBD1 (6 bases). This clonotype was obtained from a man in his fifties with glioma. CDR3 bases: TGTGCCAGCAGCCAACAGGGCTCCTACGAGCAGTACTTC. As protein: CASSQQGSYEQYF.